One sample yielded the 18 T cell receptor beta chains listed below, sequenced in a study of T cells in Graves' hyperthyroidism and ophthalmopathy. Using RNA transcripts as the source, TCR beta CDR3 regions were amplified. The primer set for the first-round RT-PCR of the TCR CDR3 was HTBI. One entry per CDR3 protein results from TCRdb running MiXCR on the multiplex PCR reads. The repertoire holds about 600,000 distinct CDR3 sequences, with around 14% as singletons. Sequencing used blood. The receptors shown here come from a woman younger than 30 with Graves' ophthalmopathy.

This clonotype came up a few times. The rearrangement joins TRBV6-1 to TRBJ1-3; tentative D call: TRBD1 (6 bases). This CDR3 region has 15 residues. Per the germline V gene, CDR1 is MNHNS and CDR2 is SASEGT. V was pared by 11 bases and J by 2 bases, with 19 bases between. The DNA of the CDR3 is TGTGCCCCTTCCAGGGGCCGCGGGACTGGAAACACCATATATTTT. Its translation: CAPSRGRGTGNTIYF.

This clonotype has only a few counts. The chain recombines TRBV28 with TRBJ2-7; TRBD1 matches at 8 bases. This CDR3 region has 13 residues. After removal of 10 bases from V and 3 bases from J, the junction contained 8 bases not matched to a gene. From germline, CDR1 is MDHEN and CDR2 SYDVKM. DNA of the CDR3: TGTGCCACTACAGGGGGTCAAAACTACGAGCAGTACTTC. Encoded protein: CATTGGQNYEQYF.

This clonotype was observed at least ten times. The J gene is TRBJ2-2, the V gene TRBV12-3 or TRBV12-4; D call uncertain. Trimming shortened V by 6 bases and J by 2 bases, and 13 bases separated the two germline ends. The CDR3 sequence is 15 residues long. CDR3 loop: CASSQGRVNTGELFF. The CDR3 DNA reads TGTGCCAGCAGCCAAGGACGGGTAAACACCGGGGAGCTGTTTTTT.

This clonotype has only a few counts. The rearrangement joins TRBV15 to TRBJ1-5; tentatively, D is TRBD1 (5 bases). Per germline, CDR1 LNHNV and CDR2 YYDKDF (reference sequence). Trimming removed 4 bases at V and 1 base at J, with 8 bases between. The length of the CDR3 is 14 residues. The CDR3 DNA follows: TGTGCCACCAGCACCAGGGAGAGCAATCAGCCCCAGCATTTT. Amino acids: CATSTRESNQPQHF. The variable domain in full, with the rest retrieved from reference TRBV15 and TRBJ1-5, is DAMVIQNPRYQVTQFGKPVTLSCSQTLNHNVMYWYQQKSSQAPKLLFHYYDKDFNNEADTPDNFQSRRPNTSFCFLDIRSPGLGDTAMYLCATSTRESNQPQHFGDGTRLSIL.

This clonotype was counted only a few times. The J gene is TRBJ2-5, the V gene TRBV6-1; D unresolved. The V end lost 7 bases, the J end lost 2 bases, and 11 bases lay between the germline ends. CDR1 is MNHNS, CDR2 SASEGT, per germline. CDR3 length: 13 residues. The CDR3 protein is CASTTPLQETQYF. CDR3 DNA sequence: TGTGCCAGCACAACTCCATTACAAGAGACCCAGTACTTC.

The chain joins TRBV20-1 to TRBJ2-7, with TRBD1 matching 10 bases. Per the germline V gene, CDR1 is DFQATT and CDR2 is SNEGSKA (reference sequence). V lost 6 bases to trimming and J lost 3 bases; unmatched junction nucleotides: 11. This CDR3 region has 15 residues. CDR3 bases: TGCAGTGCCCCTGATCCGGGACAGGGGCGCTACGAGCAGTACTTC. The encoded protein is CSAPDPGQGRYEQYF.

In this sample, this clonotype turned up a few times. V and J are TRBV4-2 and TRBJ2-7; 11 bases line up with TRBD2. In germline, CDR1 is LGHNA, CDR2 YNFKEQ. V shed 0 bases, J shed 0 bases, and the junction held 10 bases outside the gene matches. The CDR3 loop spans 19 amino acids. The chain's CDR3 is CASSQEATFLAGGSYEQYF. The DNA for the CDR3 is TGTGCCAGCAGCCAAGAAGCCACATTCCTAGCGGGAGGCTCCTACGAGCAGTACTTC.

Regarding this clonotype: Since a much larger clone is just one base distant, this may be a read error. The chain employs TRBV30 and TRBJ2-1; D call uncertain. The V gene lost 4 bases and the J gene lost 5 bases, with 6 bases spanning the gap. CDR1 is GTSNPN, CDR2 SVGIG, per germline (reference sequence). The CDR3 covers 11 residues. As DNA, the CDR3 is TGTGCCTGGACCTACCACAATGAGCAGTTCTTC. Translated: CAWTYHNEQFF. The variable domain in full, with the rest retrieved from reference TRBV30 and TRBJ2-1, is SQTIHQWPATLVQPVGSPLSLECTVEGTSNPNLYWYRQAAGRGLQLLFYSVGIGQISSEVPQNLSASRPQDRQFILSSKKLLLSDSGFYLCAWTYHNEQFFGPGTRLTVL.

This clonotype was recorded at least ten times. The chain combines TRBV6-6 with TRBJ2-5; TRBD1 aligns across 7 bases. This CDR3 spans 14 amino acids. V dropped 2 bases and J dropped 4; count of bases not matched to a gene: 4. Germline-derived CDR1 and CDR2 are MNHNY and SVGAGI (reference sequence). CDR3 nucleotide sequence: TGTGCCAGCAGTTACCCGGGACAGCCAGAGACCCAGTACTTC. Its protein product is CASSYPGQPETQYF.

As regards this clonotype: Since a much larger clone is just one base distant, this may be a read error. This rearrangement joins TRBV27 to TRBJ2-1; TRBD2 aligns across 10 bases. This CDR3 contains 17 residues. Per the germline V gene, CDR1 is MNHEY and CDR2 is SMNVEV (reference sequence). The CDR3 spells CACSARTGTSVWNEQFF. For the CDR3, the DNA is TGTGCCTGCAGTGCCCGCACCGGGACTAGCGTTTGGAATGAGCAGTTCTTC.

This clonotype was recorded at least ten times. CDR3 sequence reads: CASSQGLARSSYNEQFF. The CDR3 DNA reads TGTGCCAGCAGCCAAGGACTAGCGCGGAGCTCCTACAATGAGCAGTTCTTC. The chain carries TRBV14 and TRBJ2-1; 8 bases line up with TRBD2. The CDR3 has 17 amino acids. CDR1 and CDR2 from the germline V gene are SGHDN and FVKESK. V shed 1 base, J shed 0 bases, and the junction held 5 bases outside the gene matches.

This clonotype showed up many times. CDR3: CSARDPMTSGRSYEQYF. CDR3 DNA sequence: TGCAGTGCTAGAGATCCAATGACTAGCGGGAGGTCCTACGAGCAGTACTTC. This sequence joins TRBV20-1 and TRBJ2-7, with TRBD2 matching 13 bases. Trimming took 0 bases from V and 1 from J; bases not matched to a gene: 6. This CDR3 spans 17 amino acids. Germline V gene lookup returns CDR1 DFQATT and CDR2 SNEGSKA (reference sequence).

About this clonotype: A much bigger clone sits one base away, suggesting this may be a read error. The chain couples TRBV4-3 to TRBJ1-4; no reliable D call. Germline CDR1 is LGHNA and CDR2 is YSLEER. This CDR3 is built from 15 residues. This CDR3 reads CACSHGPQVNEKLFF. The CDR3 DNA follows: TGCGCCTGCAGCCACGGACCCCAGGTTAATGAAAAACTGTTTTTT.

There are a few counts of this clonotype. The V gene is TRBV9, the J gene TRBJ2-1; 9 bases map to TRBD2. The CDR3 is made up of 19 amino acids. Germline V gene sequence: CDR1 SGDLS, CDR2 YYNGEE. J was trimmed by 8 bases and V by 0 bases; bases with no gene match: 18. In DNA, the CDR3 is TGTGCCAGCAGCGTAGGAGGTCGCGGGAGGGGGCCACCACGGTATGAGCAGTTCTTC. Translated, it gives CASSVGGRGRGPPRYEQFF. The full variable domain, completed using reference TRBV9 and TRBJ2-1, is DSGVTQTPKHLITATGQRVTLRCSPRSGDLSVYWYQQSLDQGLQFLIQYYNGEERAKGNILERFSAQQFPDLHSELNLSSLELGDSALYFCASSVGGRGRGPPRYEQFFGPGTRLTVL.

This clonotype was observed many times. The rearrangement joins TRBV29-1 to TRBJ2-4; tentatively, D is TRBD1 (6 bases). Looked up from germline, CDR1 is SQVTM and CDR2 is ANQGSEA. V lost 6 bases and J 2 bases, leaving 17 bases between the germline ends. The CDR3 is 15 amino acids. The DNA of the CDR3 is TGCAGCGTCCGACAGGAACTTATGACCAAAAACATTCAGTACTTC. This translates into CSVRQELMTKNIQYF.

The rearrangement uses TRBV5-1 and TRBJ1-2; D remains unclear. Germline values: CDR1 SGHRS, CDR2 YFSETQ. The ends were cut back, 1 base at V and 2 bases at J, with 9 bases in the middle. This CDR3 region has 14 residues. The CDR3 loop reads CASSLNVGNYGYTF. The CDR3 bases are TGCGCCAGCAGCTTGAATGTGGGGAACTATGGCTACACCTTC.

This clonotype was detected only a few times. The chain couples TRBV6-2 or TRBV6-3 to TRBJ2-4, with D possibly TRBD2 on 6 matching bases. Trimming took 6 bases from V and 8 from J, leaving 11 bases between them. Per the germline V gene, CDR1 is MNHEY and CDR2 is SVGEGT. The CDR3 is made up of 12 amino acids. As DNA, the CDR3 is TGTGCCAGCAGCGGGAGTTCGGACATTCAGTACTTC. It codes for CASSGSSDIQYF.

The table lists this clonotype with many counts. The chain is built from TRBV28 and TRBJ1-5; D remains ambiguous. CDR1 MDHEN and CDR2 SYDVKM come from the germline V gene. The CDR3 is 12 amino acids. Trimming left V 8 bases short and J 7 bases short, with 12 bases between. In DNA, the CDR3 is TGTGCCAGCCTATACCCAGGACAGCCCCAGCATTTT. This sequence encodes CASLYPGQPQHF.